What follows are 20 T cell receptor beta chains derived from one specimen sequenced in a study of T-cell memory formation after mild COVID-19. From the 5' RACE reads, TCRdb called clonotypes with MiXCR, one entry per CDR3 protein. In the table there are hundreds of thousands of distinct CDR3 sequences, 25% of which are singletons. Sequences were obtained from PBMCs or a T cell subset sorted from them (not recorded which). The source is an adult woman who had mild COVID-19 (a few samples of this study predate the infection). Cell type and time point are not known.

This clonotype was counted only a few times. This rearrangement joins TRBV7-2 to TRBJ1-2, with a possible D match to TRBD1 (6 bases). CDR3 length equals 14 residues. The germline V and J ends were trimmed by 7 bases and 7 bases, with 19 bases remaining between them. Germline V gene sequence: CDR1 SGHTA, CDR2 FQGNSA. The DNA of the CDR3 is TGTGCCAGCACCCCGGACAGCCCGGGACCTGGCTACACCTTC. This sequence encodes CASTPDSPGPGYTF.

There are a few counts of this clonotype. The chain links TRBV5-5 to TRBJ2-5, with 11 positions matching TRBD2. CDR1 is SGHKS, CDR2 YYEKEE, per germline (reference sequence). J was trimmed by 5 bases and V by 2 bases; bases with no gene match: 14. CDR3 length: 18 amino acids. The CDR3 loop is CASSFWFSTSGKVETQYF. The CDR3 DNA reads as TGTGCCAGCAGCTTTTGGTTCTCGACTAGCGGGAAGGTCGAGACCCAGTACTTC.

In its sample, this clonotype was seen a few times. The chain combines TRBV7-2 with TRBJ1-5; D remains unclear. V dropped 4 bases and J dropped 4 bases, with 5 bases sitting between them. Germline CDR1 SGHTA, CDR2 FQGNSA. The CDR3 runs 12 residues. The CDR3 nucleotides are TGTGCCAGCAGCTCCAAAAATCAGCCCCAGCATTTT. Translation gives CASSSKNQPQHF. The full variable domain, rest sourced from reference TRBV7-2 and TRBJ1-5, is GAGVSQSPSNKVTEKGKDVELRCDPISGHTALYWYRQSLGQGLEFLIYFQGNSAPDKSGLPSDRFSAERTGGSVSTLTIQRTQQEDSAVYLCASSSKNQPQHFGDGTRLSIL.

This clonotype was recorded many times. The chain carries TRBV20-1 and TRBJ1-1; D unclear. V was cut by 5 bases and J by 3 bases, with 7 bases left in between. CDR3 length: 11 residues. Germline V CDR1 and CDR2: DFQATT, SNEGSKA (reference sequence). The CDR3 is CSASGDTEAFF. The CDR3, as DNA: TGCAGTGCTTCCGGGGACACTGAAGCTTTCTTT.

This clonotype was counted once. The chain employs TRBV9 and TRBJ1-6; no clear D. CDR3 length equals 14 residues. Germline CDR1 reads SGDLS; CDR2 reads YYNGEE. V lost 5 bases and J 6 bases, leaving 12 bases between the germline ends. In DNA, the CDR3 is TGTGCCAGCAGTAAGGGCGAGCTTAATTCACCCCTCCACTTT. Its protein product is CASSKGELNSPLHF.

This clonotype was counted between two and nine times. J is TRBJ2-5 and V is TRBV7-6; D ambiguous. This CDR3 is 14 amino acids long. CDR1 is SGHVS and CDR2 is FNYEAQ in the germline V gene. V lost 3 bases and J 5 bases, leaving 13 bases between the germline ends. The CDR3 sequence is CASSFRAPGETQYF. CDR3 in DNA: TGTGCCAGCAGCTTTCGGGCACCCGGGGAGACCCAGTACTTC.

This clonotype was counted at least ten times. The chain has TRBV20-1 and TRBJ1-5, with 8 bases fitting TRBD1. Germline V lookup: CDR1 DFQATT, CDR2 SNEGSKA (reference sequence). V dropped 5 bases and J dropped 7; count of bases not matched to a gene: 10. The CDR3 sequence is 14 residues long. The CDR3 coding sequence is TGCAGTGCTCAGGGGGGACAGGACTCCCAGCCCCAGCATTTT. Its translation is CSAQGGQDSQPQHF.

This clonotype was detected only a few times. The chain recombines TRBV5-4 with TRBJ2-7; 9 bases match TRBD1. This CDR3 is 15 amino acids long. The junction had 5 bases not matched to a gene; V was cut back by 4 bases and J by 0 bases. In germline, CDR1 is SGHNT, CDR2 YYREEE (reference sequence). CDR3 loop: CASSLRDRDSYEQYF. The CDR3 DNA follows: TGTGCCAGCAGCCTCAGGGACAGGGACTCCTACGAGCAGTACTTC.

The chain couples TRBV20-1 to TRBJ2-7; TRBD1 matches at 11 bases. The CDR3 extends over 12 amino acids. V trimming: 6 bases; J trimming: 3 bases; junction bases outside the gene matches: 1. Germline V gene lookup returns CDR1 DFQATT and CDR2 SNEGSKA (reference sequence). The CDR3 sequence is CSAGTGGYEQYF. DNA for the CDR3: TGCAGTGCGGGGACAGGGGGCTACGAGCAGTACTTC.

The chain has TRBV7-9 and TRBJ2-1; the match to TRBD2 covers 11 bases. The CDR3 covers 15 residues. Germline-derived CDR1 and CDR2 are SEHNR and FQNEAQ (reference sequence). With 5 bases clipped from V and 4 bases from J, the junction kept 4 bases outside the gene matches. CDR3 sequence (DNA): TGTGCCAGCAGCCGGGGACTAGCGGAGTACAATGAGCAGTTCTTC. Translated, it gives CASSRGLAEYNEQFF.

This rearrangement joins TRBV7-9 to TRBJ1-2, with a possible D match to TRBD1 (5 bases). CDR1 is SEHNR, CDR2 FQNEAQ, per germline (reference sequence). CDR3 length equals 13 residues. Trimming left V 4 bases short and J 8 bases short, with 14 bases between. This chain's CDR3 is CASSSPGTRGYTF. The CDR3 coding sequence is TGTGCCAGCAGCTCCCCCGGGACCCGGGGCTACACCTTC.

This clonotype was counted ten times or more. This sequence joins TRBV30 and TRBJ2-2, with 8 bases fitting TRBD1. This CDR3 is built from 20 residues. Trimming at V came to 0 bases and at J to 2 bases, leaving 17 bases not matched to a gene. Per germline, CDR1 GTSNPN and CDR2 SVGIG (reference sequence). The CDR3 coding sequence is TGTGCCTGGAGTGTATATATTCTCGGGACAGGCGAGCGCAACACCGGGGAGCTGTTTTTT. It is translated as CAWSVYILGTGERNTGELFF.

V usage is TRBV16 and J usage is TRBJ2-1; D might be TRBD2 (6 bases). The V gene lost 1 base and the J gene lost 6 bases, with 10 bases spanning the gap. Germline CDR1 is KGHSY and CDR2 is FQNENV. The CDR3 length is 14 residues. CDR3 amino acids: CASSQFQGLNEQFF. The CDR3 nucleotides read TGTGCCAGCAGCCAATTCCAGGGACTCAATGAGCAGTTCTTC.

This clonotype was recorded at least ten times. The V gene is TRBV18, the J gene TRBJ2-7; a possible D gene is TRBD1 (5 bases). V lost 5 bases and J 6 bases, leaving 11 bases between the germline ends. The germline CDR1 and CDR2 sequences are KGHSH and LQKENI. The CDR3 sequence is 12 residues long. The CDR3 nucleotides are TGTGCCAGCTCAATGAAAGGGGTCGAGCAGTACTTC. Translated, it gives CASSMKGVEQYF.

This clonotype was recorded a few times. Written as DNA, the CDR3 is TGTGCCAGCAGCTTGGGAATTCTCTCCAATAATAACCCGTTCACAGATACGCAGTATTTT. This translates into CASSLGILSNNNPFTDTQYF. The rearrangement links TRBV7-9 to TRBJ2-3, with D hard to call. CDR1 and CDR2 (germline): SEHNR, FQNEAQ (reference sequence). Trimming left V 3 bases short and J 2 bases short, with 27 bases between. This CDR3 region has 20 residues.

This clonotype came up a few times. The J gene is TRBJ2-7, the V gene TRBV7-2; 13 bases map to TRBD2. The CDR3 has 16 amino acids. CDR1 and CDR2 (germline): SGHTA, FQGNSA. V lost 4 bases and J lost 2; bases outside the gene matches: 5. CDR3 protein: CASSSRTSGRPYEQYF. CDR3 in DNA: TGTGCCAGCAGCTCCCGGACTAGCGGGAGACCCTACGAGCAGTACTTC.

This clonotype was observed a handful of times. The chain joins TRBV9 to TRBJ2-7, with D perhaps matching TRBD1 (5 bases). CDR3 length equals 12 residues. V was cut by 4 bases and J by 7 bases, with 12 bases left in between. Looked up from germline, CDR1 is SGDLS and CDR2 is YYNGEE. CDR3 DNA sequence: TGTGCCAGCAGCACAGGACCGGGTGAGCAGTACTTC. Translating gives CASSTGPGEQYF.

CDR3 nucleotides: TGTGCCAGCAGCTTAGCGAGGCTCACCCAAGAGACCCAGTACTTC. As protein: CASSLARLTQETQYF. This chain uses TRBV7-8 with TRBJ2-5, with unresolved D. This CDR3 has 15 amino acids. Germline CDR1 is SGHVS and CDR2 is FQNEAQ. Trimming took off 0 bases at V and 1 base at J, with 9 bases between the two ends.

This clonotype showed up just a few times. The chain carries TRBV24-1 and TRBJ2-3; D is perhaps TRBD2 (6 bases). V lost 5 bases, J lost 6 bases, and 20 bases lay in between. The CDR3 is 16 residues long. The V gene's germline CDR1 is KGHDR and CDR2 SFDVKD. The CDR3 DNA reads as TGTGCCACCAGTGCCCCGGGTAGCGGTGCCCTGGATACGCAGTATTTT. Translated, it gives CATSAPGSGALDTQYF.

This clonotype has more than one count but fewer than ten. Written as DNA, the CDR3 is TGTGCCTGGAGTGTGCCCGGGGCCTACGAGCAGTACTTC. This codes for CAWSVPGAYEQYF. The rearrangement links TRBV30 to TRBJ2-7; D possibly corresponds to TRBD2 (5 bases). There are 13 residues in the CDR3. V lost 0 bases and J 2 bases, leaving 8 bases between the germline ends. CDR1 and CDR2 from the germline V gene are GTSNPN and SVGIG (reference sequence).